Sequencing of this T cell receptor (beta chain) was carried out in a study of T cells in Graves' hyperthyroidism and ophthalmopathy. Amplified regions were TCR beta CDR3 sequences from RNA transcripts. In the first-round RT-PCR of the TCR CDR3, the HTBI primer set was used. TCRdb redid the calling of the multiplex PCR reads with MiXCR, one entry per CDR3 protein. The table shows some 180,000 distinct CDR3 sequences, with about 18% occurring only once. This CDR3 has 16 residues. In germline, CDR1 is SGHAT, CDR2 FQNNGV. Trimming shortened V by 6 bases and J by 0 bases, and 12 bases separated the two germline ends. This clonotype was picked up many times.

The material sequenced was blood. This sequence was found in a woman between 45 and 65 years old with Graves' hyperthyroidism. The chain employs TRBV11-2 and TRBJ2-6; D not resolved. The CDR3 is CASSHTAGSGANVLTF. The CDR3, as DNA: TGTGCCAGCAGTCACACAGCCGGCTCTGGGGCCAACGTCCTGACTTTC.